The 6 T cell receptor beta chains reported below all come from one sample, sequenced in a study of patients and donors after allogeneic stem cell transplantation. From the RT-PCR reads, TCRdb called clonotypes with MiXCR, one entry per CDR3 protein. The sample yields 160,000 or so distinct CDR3 sequences, roughly 24% seen once. The sequenced sample was blood, either unsorted or a sorted T cell fraction (not recorded which). These TCRs come from a human donor who was either an allogeneic HSCT recipient or a stem cell or donor lymphocyte infusion donor (not recorded which). It is not recorded whose cells these are; they may come from a transplant donor.

This clonotype was observed a handful of times. The rearrangement joins TRBV5-1 to TRBJ2-7, with 7 bases identical to TRBD1. V shed 6 bases, J shed 3 bases, and the junction held 15 bases outside the gene matches. Germline values: CDR1 SGHRS, CDR2 YFSETQ. CDR3 length: 16 residues. CDR3 sequence reads: CASTFGDGTENYEQYF. The CDR3 coding sequence is TGCGCCAGCACCTTCGGGGATGGGACAGAGAACTACGAGCAGTACTTC.

The V and J genes are TRBV6-2 or TRBV6-3 and TRBJ2-3, with D uncertain. Germline V gene sequence: CDR1 MNHEY, CDR2 SVGEGT. The CDR3 runs to 16 residues. The V gene lost 0 bases and the J gene lost 2 bases, with 12 bases spanning the gap. As DNA, the CDR3 is TGTGCCAGCAGTTACTCGATGGCCTCCCCCACAGATACGCAGTATTTT. Amino acids: CASSYSMASPTDTQYF.

This rearrangement joins TRBV20-1 to TRBJ2-3; the D is unclear. The CDR3 spans 16 residues. With 2 bases removed from V and 2 bases from J, the gap between germline ends came to 17 bases. Per germline, CDR1 DFQATT and CDR2 SNEGSKA (reference sequence). The chain's CDR3 is CSARTPNLRITDTQYF. DNA for the CDR3: TGCAGTGCTAGAACCCCAAACCTGCGGATCACAGATACGCAGTATTTT.

This clonotype was recorded a few times. The rearrangement uses TRBV5-1 and TRBJ1-1, with a possible D match to TRBD1 (5 bases). V was cut by 1 base and J by 5 bases, with 24 bases left in between. This CDR3 contains 18 residues. Germline V gene lookup returns CDR1 SGHRS and CDR2 YFSETQ. CDR3 coding DNA: TGCGCCAGCAGCTTGCGGAGTGGGGCAGGAGGGGTAGGGACTGAAGCTTTCTTT. Protein sequence: CASSLRSGAGGVGTEAFF.

The rearrangement joins TRBV20-1 to TRBJ2-1; 8 bases match TRBD2. The J segment lost 0 bases and the V segment lost 2 bases, leaving 6 bases of the junction unmatched. Germline assignment: CDR1 DFQATT and CDR2 SNEGSKA (reference sequence). The CDR3 is 16 residues long. This CDR3 reads CSARFSGASSYNEQFF. The CDR3 DNA reads TGCAGTGCTAGATTTAGCGGGGCCAGCTCCTACAATGAGCAGTTCTTC.

The chain joins TRBV20-1 to TRBJ1-2; D is possibly TRBD1 (6 bases). CDR1 DFQATT and CDR2 SNEGSKA come from the germline V gene (reference sequence). The CDR3 spans 15 residues. Trimming left V 2 bases short and J 2 bases short, with 15 bases between. The CDR3, as DNA: TGCAGTGCTAGACCTCGGGACAAAGTGAACTATGGCTACACCTTC. Amino acid sequence: CSARPRDKVNYGYTF.